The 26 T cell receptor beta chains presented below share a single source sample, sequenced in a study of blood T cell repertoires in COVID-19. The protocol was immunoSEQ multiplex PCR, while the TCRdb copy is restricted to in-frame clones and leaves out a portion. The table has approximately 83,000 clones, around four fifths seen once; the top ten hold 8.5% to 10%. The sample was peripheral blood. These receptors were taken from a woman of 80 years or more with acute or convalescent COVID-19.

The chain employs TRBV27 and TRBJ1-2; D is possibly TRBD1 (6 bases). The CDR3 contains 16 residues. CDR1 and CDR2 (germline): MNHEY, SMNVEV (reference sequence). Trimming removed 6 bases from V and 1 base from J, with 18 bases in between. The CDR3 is CASRPGDKGVNYGYTF. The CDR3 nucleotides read TGTGCCAGCAGGCCCGGCGATAAGGGGGTTAACTATGGCTACACCTTC.

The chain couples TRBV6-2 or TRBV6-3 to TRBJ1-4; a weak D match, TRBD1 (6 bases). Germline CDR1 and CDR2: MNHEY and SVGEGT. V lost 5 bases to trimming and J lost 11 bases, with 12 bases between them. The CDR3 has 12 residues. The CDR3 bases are TGTGCCAGCAGTCGGCAGACAGGCAAACTGTTTTTT. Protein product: CASSRQTGKLFF.

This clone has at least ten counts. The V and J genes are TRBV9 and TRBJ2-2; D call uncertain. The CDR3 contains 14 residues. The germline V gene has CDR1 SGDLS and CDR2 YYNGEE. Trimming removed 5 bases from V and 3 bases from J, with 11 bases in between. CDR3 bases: TGTGCCAGCAGAGAGAGGTCCTACACCGGGGAGCTGTTTTTT. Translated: CASRERSYTGELFF.

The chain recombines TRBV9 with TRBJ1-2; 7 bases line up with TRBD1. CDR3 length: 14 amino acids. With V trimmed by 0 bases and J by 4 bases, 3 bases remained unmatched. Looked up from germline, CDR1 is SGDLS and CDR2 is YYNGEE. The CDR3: CASSVGDSLYGYTF. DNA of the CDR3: TGTGCCAGCAGCGTAGGGGACAGCCTCTATGGCTACACCTTC.

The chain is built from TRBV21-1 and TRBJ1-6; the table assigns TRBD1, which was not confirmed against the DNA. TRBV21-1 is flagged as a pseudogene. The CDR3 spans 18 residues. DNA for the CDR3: TGTGCCAGCAGCAAAGCCCTAACAGGGTTCCCCTATAATTCACCCCTCCACTTT. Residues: CASSKALTGFPYNSPLHF.

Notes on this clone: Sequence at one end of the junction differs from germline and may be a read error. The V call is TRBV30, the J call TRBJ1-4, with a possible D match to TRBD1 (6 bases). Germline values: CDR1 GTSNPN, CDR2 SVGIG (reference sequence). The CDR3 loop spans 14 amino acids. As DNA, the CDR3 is TGTGCCTGTAGTGGCGGGGGGGCGGATGAAAAACTGTTTTTT. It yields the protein CACSGGGADEKLFF.

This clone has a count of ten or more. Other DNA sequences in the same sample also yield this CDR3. The DNA for the CDR3 is TGTGCCAGCAGCTTACAGGGTTACGAGCAGTACTTC. Its protein product is CASSLQGYEQYF. The chain has TRBV7-2 and TRBJ2-7; the D gene is possibly TRBD1 (5 bases). Germline values: CDR1 SGHTA, CDR2 FQGNSA. CDR3 length equals 12 residues. V was pared by 2 bases and J by 4 bases, with 6 bases between. The variable domain in full, with the rest retrieved from reference TRBV7-2 and TRBJ2-7, is GAGVSQSPSNKVTEKGKDVELRCDPISGHTALYWYRQSLGQGLEFLIYFQGNSAPDKSGLPSDRFSAERTGGSVSTLTIQRTQQEDSAVYLCASSLQGYEQYFGPGTRLTVT.

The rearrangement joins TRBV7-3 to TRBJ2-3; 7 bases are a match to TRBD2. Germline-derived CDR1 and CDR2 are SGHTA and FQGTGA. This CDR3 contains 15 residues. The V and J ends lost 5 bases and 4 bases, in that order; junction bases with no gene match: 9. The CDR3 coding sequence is TGTGCCAGCAGCCCGGCTAGCGGTTTGCCAGATACGCAGTATTTT. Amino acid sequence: CASSPASGLPDTQYF.

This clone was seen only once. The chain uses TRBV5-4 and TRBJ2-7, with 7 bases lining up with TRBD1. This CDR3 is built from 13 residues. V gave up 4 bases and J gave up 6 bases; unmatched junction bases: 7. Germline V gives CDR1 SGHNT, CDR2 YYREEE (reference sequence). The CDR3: CASSLRGSGEQYF. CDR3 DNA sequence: TGTGCCAGCAGCCTCAGGGGGTCGGGCGAGCAGTACTTC.

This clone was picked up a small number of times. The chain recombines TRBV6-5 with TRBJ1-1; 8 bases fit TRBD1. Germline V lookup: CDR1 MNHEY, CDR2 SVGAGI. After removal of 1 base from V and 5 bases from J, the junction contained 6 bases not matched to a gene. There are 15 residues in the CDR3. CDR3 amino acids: CASSYLRTGQTEAFF. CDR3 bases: TGTGCCAGCAGTTACTTGCGGACAGGGCAGACTGAAGCTTTCTTT.

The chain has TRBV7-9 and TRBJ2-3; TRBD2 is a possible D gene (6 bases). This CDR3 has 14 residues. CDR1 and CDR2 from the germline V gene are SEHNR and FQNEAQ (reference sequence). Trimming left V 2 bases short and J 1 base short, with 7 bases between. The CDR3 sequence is CASSLSSGTDTQYF. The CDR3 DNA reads TGTGCCAGCAGCTTATCTAGCGGCACAGATACGCAGTATTTT.

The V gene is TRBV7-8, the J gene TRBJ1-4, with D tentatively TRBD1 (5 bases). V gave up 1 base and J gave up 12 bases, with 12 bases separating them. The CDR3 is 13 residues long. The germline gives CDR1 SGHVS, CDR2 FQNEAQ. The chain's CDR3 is CASSLDRGGELFF. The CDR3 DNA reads TGTGCCAGCAGCTTAGATCGCGGAGGGGAACTGTTTTTT.

The CDR3 coding sequence is TGTGCCAGCAGCTTTCGGGGGAAAACAGATACGCAGTATTTT. It specifies CASSFRGKTDTQYF. The chain recombines TRBV7-2 with TRBJ2-3; the D gene is possibly TRBD2 (6 bases). CDR3 length: 14 residues. The V and J ends lost 3 bases and 3 bases respectively, with 10 bases between them. Germline V gives CDR1 SGHTA, CDR2 FQGNSA.

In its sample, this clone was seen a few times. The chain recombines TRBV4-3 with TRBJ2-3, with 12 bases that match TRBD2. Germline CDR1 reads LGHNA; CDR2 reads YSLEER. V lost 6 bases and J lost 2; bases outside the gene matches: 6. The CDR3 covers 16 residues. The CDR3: CASRSRTSGATDTQYF. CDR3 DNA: TGCGCCAGCAGATCCAGGACTAGCGGGGCCACAGATACGCAGTATTTT.

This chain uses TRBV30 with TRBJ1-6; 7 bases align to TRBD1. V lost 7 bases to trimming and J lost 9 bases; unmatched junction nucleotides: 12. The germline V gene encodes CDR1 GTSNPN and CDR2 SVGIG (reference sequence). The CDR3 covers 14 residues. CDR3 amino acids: CALQGFDSGSPLHF. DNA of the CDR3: TGTGCCTTACAGGGGTTCGATTCAGGTTCACCCCTCCACTTT.

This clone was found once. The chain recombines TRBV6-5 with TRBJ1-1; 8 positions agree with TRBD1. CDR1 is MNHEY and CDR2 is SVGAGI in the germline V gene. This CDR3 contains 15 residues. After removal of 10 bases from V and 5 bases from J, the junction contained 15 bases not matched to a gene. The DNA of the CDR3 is TGTGCCACCAGGGACTACGGACAGGGAAGGACTGAAGCTTTCTTT. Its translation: CATRDYGQGRTEAFF.

The CDR3 nucleotides read TGTGCCAGCAGCAGACAGCACACCGGGGAGCTGTTTTTT. As protein: CASSRQHTGELFF. V gene TRBV7-3 combines with J gene TRBJ2-2; a possible D gene is TRBD1 (5 bases). The CDR3 consists of 13 residues. V lost 5 bases to trimming and J lost 3 bases, with 7 bases between them. Germline values: CDR1 SGHTA, CDR2 FQGTGA.

In DNA, the CDR3 is TGTGCCAGCAGCGTAGAGGGTGACCCACTAGGTTCACCCCTCCACTTT. Translated: CASSVEGDPLGSPLHF. The rearrangement uses TRBV9 and TRBJ1-6, with unresolved D. Germline loops: CDR1 SGDLS, CDR2 YYNGEE. Trimming took off 0 bases at V and 9 bases at J, with 16 bases between the two ends. This CDR3 region has 16 residues.

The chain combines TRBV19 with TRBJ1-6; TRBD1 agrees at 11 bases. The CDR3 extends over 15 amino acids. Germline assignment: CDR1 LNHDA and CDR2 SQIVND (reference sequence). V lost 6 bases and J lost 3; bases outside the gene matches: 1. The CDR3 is CASSGTGGYNSPLHF. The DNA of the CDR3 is TGTGCCAGTAGCGGGACAGGGGGCTATAATTCACCCCTCCACTTT.

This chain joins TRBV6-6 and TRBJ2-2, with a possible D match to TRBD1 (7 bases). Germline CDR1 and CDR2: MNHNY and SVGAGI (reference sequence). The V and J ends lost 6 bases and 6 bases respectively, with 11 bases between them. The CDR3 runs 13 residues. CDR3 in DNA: TGTGCCAGCAGCCGCGGGACAGCCGGGGAGCTGTTTTTT. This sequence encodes CASSRGTAGELFF.

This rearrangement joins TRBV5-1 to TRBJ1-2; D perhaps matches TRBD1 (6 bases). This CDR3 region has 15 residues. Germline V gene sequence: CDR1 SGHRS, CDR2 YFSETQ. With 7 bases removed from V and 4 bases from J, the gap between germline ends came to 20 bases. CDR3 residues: CASRTSGVRGYGYTF. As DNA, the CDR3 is TGCGCCAGCCGAACTTCAGGGGTCAGAGGCTATGGCTACACCTTC.

The CDR3 DNA sequence: TGCGCCAGCAGCTCTTCGACTAGCGGGAGAACAGATACGCAGTATTTT. Encoded protein: CASSSSTSGRTDTQYF. The gene calls are TRBV5-1 and TRBJ2-3, with 12 bases that match TRBD2. Germline CDR1 is SGHRS and CDR2 is YFSETQ. CDR3 size: 16 residues. V trimming: 3 bases; J trimming: 3 bases; junction bases outside the gene matches: 5.

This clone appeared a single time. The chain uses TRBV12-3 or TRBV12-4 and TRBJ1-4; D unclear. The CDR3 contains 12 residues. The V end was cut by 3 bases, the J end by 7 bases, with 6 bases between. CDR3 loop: CASSFVSEKLFF. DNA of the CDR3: TGTGCCAGCAGTTTTGTCAGTGAAAAACTGTTTTTT.

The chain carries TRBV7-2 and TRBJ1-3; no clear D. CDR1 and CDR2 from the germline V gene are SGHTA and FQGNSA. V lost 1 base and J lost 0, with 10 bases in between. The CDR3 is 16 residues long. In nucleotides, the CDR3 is TGTGCCAGCAGCTTAGTTCCCGCAGACTCTGGAAACACCATATATTTT. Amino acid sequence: CASSLVPADSGNTIYF.

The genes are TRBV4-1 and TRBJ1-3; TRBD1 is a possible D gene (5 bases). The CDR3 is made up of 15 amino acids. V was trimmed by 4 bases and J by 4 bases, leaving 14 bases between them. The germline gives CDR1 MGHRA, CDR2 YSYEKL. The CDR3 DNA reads TGCGCCAGCAGCCGGGACTCTCGGCCAGGAAACACCATATATTTT. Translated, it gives CASSRDSRPGNTIYF.

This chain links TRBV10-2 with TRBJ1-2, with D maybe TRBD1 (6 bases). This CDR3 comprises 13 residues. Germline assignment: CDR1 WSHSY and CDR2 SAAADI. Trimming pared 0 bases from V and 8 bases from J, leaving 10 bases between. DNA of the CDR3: TGCGCCAGCAGTGAGTCACAGGGAAAGGGCTACACCTTC. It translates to CASSESQGKGYTF.